This T cell receptor (beta chain) was identified in a study of monozygotic twins with inflammatory bowel disease. After re-calling the 5' RACE reads, TCRdb lists one entry per CDR3 protein, DNA absent. This table holds around 380,000 distinct CDR3 sequences. Germline CDR1 and CDR2: MNHEY and SMNVEV (reference sequence). The CDR3 is 15 residues long. Sequenced material: blood. V is TRBV27 and J is TRBJ2-7; TCRdb reports TRBD2, a call that lacks DNA to check it against. The TCR sequence derives from a human donor with ulcerative colitis or Crohn's disease, or a healthy co-twin of an affected twin (not recorded which). CDR3 amino acids: CASSLYGRGNYEQYF.